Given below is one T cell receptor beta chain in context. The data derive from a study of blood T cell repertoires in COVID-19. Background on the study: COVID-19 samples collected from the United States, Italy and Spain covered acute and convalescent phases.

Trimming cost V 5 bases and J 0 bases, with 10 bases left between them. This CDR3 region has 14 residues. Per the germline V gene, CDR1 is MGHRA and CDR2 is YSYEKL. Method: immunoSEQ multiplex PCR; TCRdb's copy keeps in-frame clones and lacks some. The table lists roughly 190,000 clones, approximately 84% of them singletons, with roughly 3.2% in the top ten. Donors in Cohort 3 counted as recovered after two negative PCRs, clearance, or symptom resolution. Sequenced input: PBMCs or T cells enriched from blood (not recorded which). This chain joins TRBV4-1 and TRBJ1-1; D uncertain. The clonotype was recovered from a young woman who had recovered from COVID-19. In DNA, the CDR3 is TGCGCCAGCAGCAAGGCAGGAATGAACACTGAAGCTTTCTTT. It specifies CASSKAGMNTEAFF.